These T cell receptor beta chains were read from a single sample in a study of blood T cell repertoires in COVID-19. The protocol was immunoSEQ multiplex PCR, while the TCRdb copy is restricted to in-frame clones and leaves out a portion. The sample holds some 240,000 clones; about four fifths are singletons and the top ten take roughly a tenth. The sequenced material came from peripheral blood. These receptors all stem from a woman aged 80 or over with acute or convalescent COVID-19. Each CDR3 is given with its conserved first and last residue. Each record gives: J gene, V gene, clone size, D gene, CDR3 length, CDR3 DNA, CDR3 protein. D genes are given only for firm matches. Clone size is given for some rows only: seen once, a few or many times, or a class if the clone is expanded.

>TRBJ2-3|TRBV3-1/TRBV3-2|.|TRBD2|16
TGTGCCAGCAGCCAAGCGTGGACTAGCGGGGGGGATACGCAGTATTTT
CASSQAWTSGGDTQYF
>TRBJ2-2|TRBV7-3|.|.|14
TGTGCCAGCAGACAGACGGCGAACACCGGGGAGCTGTTTTTT
CASRQTANTGELFF
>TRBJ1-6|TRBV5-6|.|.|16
TGTGCCAGCACTCCGGGGGGATCCCCTGGGAATTCACCCCTCCACTTT
CASTPGGSPGNSPLHF
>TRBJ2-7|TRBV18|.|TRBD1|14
TGTGCCAGCTCACCAGGGACAGGGATCTACGAGCAGTACTTC
CASSPGTGIYEQYF
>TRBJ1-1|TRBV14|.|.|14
TGTGCCAGCAGCCAAGTTCGTGGGGCCACTGAAGCTTTCTTT
CASSQVRGATEAFF
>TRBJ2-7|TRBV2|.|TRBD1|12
TGTGCCAGCAGTGGACAGGGTCTCGAGCAGTACTTC
CASSGQGLEQYF
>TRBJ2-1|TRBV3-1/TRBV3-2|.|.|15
TGTGCCAGCAGCCAAGCCATGAGCTCCTACAATGAGCAGTTCTTC
CASSQAMSSYNEQFF
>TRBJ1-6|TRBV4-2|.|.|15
TGTGCCAGCAGCCAAGAGCTCAGGGTTAATTCACCCCTCCACTTT
CASSQELRVNSPLHF
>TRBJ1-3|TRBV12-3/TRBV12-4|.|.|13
TGTGCCAGCAGACAGGGTCCTGGAAACACCATATATTTT
CASRQGPGNTIYF
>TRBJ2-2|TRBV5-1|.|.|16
TGCGCCAGCAGCTCTGGCGCCGACCCGGGCACCGGGGAGCTGTTTTTT
CASSSGADPGTGELFF
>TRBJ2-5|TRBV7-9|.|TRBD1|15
TGTGCCAGCAGCCCAGGGACAGGGCTGGGGGAGACCCAGTACTTC
CASSPGTGLGETQYF
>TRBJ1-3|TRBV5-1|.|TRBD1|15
TGCGCCAGCAGCCCTGGACAGGGGGAGGGAAACACCATATATTTT
CASSPGQGEGNTIYF
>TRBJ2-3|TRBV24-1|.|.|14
TGTGCCACCAGTGATGAGGGCGTCACAGATACGCAGTATTTT
CATSDEGVTDTQYF
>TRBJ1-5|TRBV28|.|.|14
TGTGCCAGCACCCAGGGAGGGGGCAATCAGCCCCAGCATTTT
CASTQGGGNQPQHF
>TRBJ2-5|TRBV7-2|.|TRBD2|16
TGTGCCAGCAGTTCCGGACTAGCGGGGTACCAAGAGACCCAGTACTTC
CASSSGLAGYQETQYF
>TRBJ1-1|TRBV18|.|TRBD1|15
TGTGCCAGCTCAGCAAACAGGGGGCTAAACACTGAAGCTTTCTTT
CASSANRGLNTEAFF
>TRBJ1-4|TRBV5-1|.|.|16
TGCGCCAGCAGCTTGGGGAGGGGATCTTACCTTGAAAAACTGTTTTTT
CASSLGRGSYLEKLFF
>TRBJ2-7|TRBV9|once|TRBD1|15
TGTGCCAGCAGCTTTCGTAGGGGGACAGGAGAAGAGCAGTACTTC
CASSFRRGTGEEQYF
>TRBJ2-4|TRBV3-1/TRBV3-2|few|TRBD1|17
TGTGCCAGCAGCCCTGGACAGGGGTTGGTTTCCAAAAACATTCAGTACTTC
CASSPGQGLVSKNIQYF
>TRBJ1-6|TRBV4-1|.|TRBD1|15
TGCGCCAGCAGCCAAGACAGGGGGCAGAATTCACCCCTCCACTTT
CASSQDRGQNSPLHF
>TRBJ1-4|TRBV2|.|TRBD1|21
TGTGCCAGCAGCCCCTACTTCCGGGACAGTCTATCCCCATTGAGAAATGAAAAACTGTTTTTT
CASSPYFRDSLSPLRNEKLFF
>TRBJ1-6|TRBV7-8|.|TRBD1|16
TGTGCCAGCAGCTTAGCTCGTGGACAGGGCGTTTCACCCCTCCACTTT
CASSLARGQGVSPLHF
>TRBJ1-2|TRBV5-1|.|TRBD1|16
TGCGCCAGCAGCCCAGGGACAGGCGGAAGGAAAAATGGCTACACCTTC
CASSPGTGGRKNGYTF
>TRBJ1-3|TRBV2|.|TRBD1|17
TGTGCCAGCAGGCAACAGGGGGGCGTAGTATCGAGTAACACCATATATTTT
CASRQQGGVVSSNTIYF
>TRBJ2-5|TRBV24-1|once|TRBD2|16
TGTGCCACCACTCCTGGGGGCGGGGGGGACCAAGAGACCCAGTACTTC
CATTPGGGGDQETQYF
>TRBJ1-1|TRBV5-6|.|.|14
TGTGCCAGCAGGGGTGGACTGACAAGTTTAGAGGCTTTCTTT
CASRGGLTSLEAFF
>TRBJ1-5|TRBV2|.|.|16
TGTGCCAGCAGGAGGGGGACATACAATAGCAATCAGCCCCAGCATTTT
CASRRGTYNSNQPQHF
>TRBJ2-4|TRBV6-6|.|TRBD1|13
TGTGCCAGCAGTTACGGGACAGACAACATTCAGTACTTC
CASSYGTDNIQYF
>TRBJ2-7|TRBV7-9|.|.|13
TGTGCCAGCAGCTGGGGCGGGGCCTACGAGCAGTACTTC
CASSWGGAYEQYF
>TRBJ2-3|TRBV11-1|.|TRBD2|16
TGTGCCAGCAGCCCCCAGGAGCGGGGGGGAGGGGATACGCAGTATTTT
CASSPQERGGGDTQYF
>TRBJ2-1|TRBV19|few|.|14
TGTGCCAGTAGTATTCATAGGACTGACAATGAGCAGTTCTTC
CASSIHRTDNEQFF
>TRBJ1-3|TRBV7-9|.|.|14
TGTGCCAGCAGCTTACGAGGTGCGGGAAACACCATATATTTT
CASSLRGAGNTIYF
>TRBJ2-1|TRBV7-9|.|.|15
TGTGCCAGCAGCTTAGTTGGTGGACAGTACAATGAGCAGTTCTTC
CASSLVGGQYNEQFF
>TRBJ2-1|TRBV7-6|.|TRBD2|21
TGTGCCAGCAGCCGACCCCCGGGGTTCGGGACTAGCGGGGGAGATTACAATGAGCAGTTCTTC
CASSRPPGFGTSGGDYNEQFF
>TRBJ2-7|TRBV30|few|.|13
TGTGCCTGGAGTGTACTTGTCAACAGTGAGCAGTACTTC
CAWSVLVNSEQYF
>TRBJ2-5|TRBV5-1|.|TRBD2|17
TGCGCCAGCAGCTTGGCCATCAGCGGGGGGCCGCAAGAGACCCAGTACTTC
CASSLAISGGPQETQYF
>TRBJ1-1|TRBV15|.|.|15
TGTGCCACCAGCAGCCTAGGGGGGGGCGCCACTGAAGCTTTCTTT
CATSSLGGGATEAFF
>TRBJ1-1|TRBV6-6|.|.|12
TGTGCCAGCAGACAACAAAGCGCTGAAGCTTTCTTT
CASRQQSAEAFF
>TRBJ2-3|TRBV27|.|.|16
TGTGCCAGCAGGCCCTGGTGGGCCCGGGAGACAGATACGCAGTATTTT
CASRPWWARETDTQYF
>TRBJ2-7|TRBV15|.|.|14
TGTGCCACCAAGTCTCGGGGTGGCTCCTACGAGCAGTACTTC
CATKSRGGSYEQYF
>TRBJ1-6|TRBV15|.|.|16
TGTGCCACCAGCAGAGAGGGAGGCTTAGGGGATTCACCCCTCCACTTT
CATSREGGLGDSPLHF
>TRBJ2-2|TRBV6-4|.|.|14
TGTGCCAGCAGCTCCTGGTTAGCGACCGGGGAGCTGTTTTTT
CASSSWLATGELFF
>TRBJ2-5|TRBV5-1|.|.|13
TGCGCCAGCAGCCTACCTTCTCAAGAGACCCAGTACTTC
CASSLPSQETQYF
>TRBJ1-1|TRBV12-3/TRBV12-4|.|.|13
TGTGCCAGCAACCGCCTCGGGGGCACTGAAGCTTTCTTT
CASNRLGGTEAFF
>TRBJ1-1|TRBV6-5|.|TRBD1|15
TGTGCCAGCAGTTACTCGGCAGGGGGTGACACTGAAGCTTTCTTT
CASSYSAGGDTEAFF
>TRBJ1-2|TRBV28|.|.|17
TGTGCCAGCAGTTTATTCAGGGGTTCGCTATTTCGTTATGGCTACACCTTC
CASSLFRGSLFRYGYTF
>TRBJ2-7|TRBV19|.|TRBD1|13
TGTGCCAGTAGAGCCGGGACAGAATACGAGCAGTACTTC
CASRAGTEYEQYF
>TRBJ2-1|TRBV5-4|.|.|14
TGTGCCAGCAGCTCGAACACCTTTGACAATGAGCAGTTCTTC
CASSSNTFDNEQFF
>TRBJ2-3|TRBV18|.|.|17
TGTGCCAGCTCACAAGCCTCCTGGGGCGCGGGCACAGATACGCAGTATTTT
CASSQASWGAGTDTQYF
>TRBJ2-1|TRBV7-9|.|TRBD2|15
TGTGCCAGCAGCTACCGCGGGGGGGCCGATAATGAGCAGTTCTTC
CASSYRGGADNEQFF
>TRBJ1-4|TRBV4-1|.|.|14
TGCGCCAGCAGCCAGGCGAGTCGGGGTGAAAAACTGTTTTTT
CASSQASRGEKLFF
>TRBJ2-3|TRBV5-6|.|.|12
TGTGCCAGCAGCTACCAGACTGGGACGCAGTATTTT
CASSYQTGTQYF
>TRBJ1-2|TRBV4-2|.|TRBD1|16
TGTGCCAGCAGCCAATTTAGGACAGGGGGCATGTATGGCTACACCTTC
CASSQFRTGGMYGYTF
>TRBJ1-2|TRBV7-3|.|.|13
TGTGCCAGCAGCCCAGGGGTCGGGTATGGCTACACCTTC
CASSPGVGYGYTF